The source of this T cell receptor beta chain is a study of T-cell reconstitution after alpha-beta-depleted transplantation in children. Germline trimming cut 7 bases from V and 5 bases from J; bases unmatched to any gene: 5. The CDR3 loop spans 12 amino acids. The germline V gene has CDR1 SQVTM and CDR2 ANQGSEA. During its preparation, the TCRbeta library received unique molecular identifiers. TCRdb processed the PCR reads anew with MiXCR; each CDR3 protein has one entry. The sample carries roughly 350,000 distinct CDR3 sequences, around 10% recorded once. The sequence was collected from a human donor who donated a stem cell graft to a child with acute lymphoblastic leukemia. The chain couples TRBV29-1 to TRBJ2-5; 9 bases are a match to TRBD2. The sample consisted of PBMCs from the stem cell graft donor, taken from the stem cell graft. The CDR3 DNA follows: TGCAGCGGCCTACTAGCGGGCGAGACCCAGTACTTC. Translated: CSGLLAGETQYF.